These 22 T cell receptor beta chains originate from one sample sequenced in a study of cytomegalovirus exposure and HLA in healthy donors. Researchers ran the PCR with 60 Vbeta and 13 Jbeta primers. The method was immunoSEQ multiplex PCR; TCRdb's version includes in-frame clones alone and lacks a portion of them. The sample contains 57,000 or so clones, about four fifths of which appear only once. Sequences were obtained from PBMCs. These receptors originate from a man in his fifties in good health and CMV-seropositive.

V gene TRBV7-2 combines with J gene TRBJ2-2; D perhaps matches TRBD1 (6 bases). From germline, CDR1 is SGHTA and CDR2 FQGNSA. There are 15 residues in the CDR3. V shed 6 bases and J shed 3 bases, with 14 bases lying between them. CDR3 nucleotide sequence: TGTGCCAGCAGAAAACAGGGAACCGACACCGGGGAGCTGTTTTTT. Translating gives CASRKQGTDTGELFF. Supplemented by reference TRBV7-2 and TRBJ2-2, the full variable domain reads GAGVSQSPSNKVTEKGKDVELRCDPISGHTALYWYRQSLGQGLEFLIYFQGNSAPDKSGLPSDRFSAERTGGSVSTLTIQRTQQEDSAVYLCASRKQGTDTGELFFGEGSRLTVL.

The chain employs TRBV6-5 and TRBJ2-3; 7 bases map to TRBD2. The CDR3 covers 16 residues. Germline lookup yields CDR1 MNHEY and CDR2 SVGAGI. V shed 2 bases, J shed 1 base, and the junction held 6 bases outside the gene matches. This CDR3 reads CASSYRSGGGTDTQYF. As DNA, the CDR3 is TGTGCCAGCAGTTACCGCAGTGGGGGGGGCACAGATACGCAGTATTTT.

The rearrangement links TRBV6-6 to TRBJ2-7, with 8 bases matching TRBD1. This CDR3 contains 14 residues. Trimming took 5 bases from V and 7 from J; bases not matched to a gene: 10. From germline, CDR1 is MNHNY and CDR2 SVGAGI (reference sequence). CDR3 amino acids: CASSQMTGVKEQYF. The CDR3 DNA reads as TGTGCCAGCAGTCAGATGACAGGGGTCAAAGAGCAGTACTTC.

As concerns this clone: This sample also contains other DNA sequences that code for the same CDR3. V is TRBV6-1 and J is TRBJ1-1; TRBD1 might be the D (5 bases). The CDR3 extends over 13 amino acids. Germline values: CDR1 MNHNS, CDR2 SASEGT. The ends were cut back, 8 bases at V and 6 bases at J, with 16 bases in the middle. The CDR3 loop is CASQLKGFSEAFF. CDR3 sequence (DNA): TGTGCCAGCCAACTGAAGGGGTTTTCTGAAGCTTTCTTT.

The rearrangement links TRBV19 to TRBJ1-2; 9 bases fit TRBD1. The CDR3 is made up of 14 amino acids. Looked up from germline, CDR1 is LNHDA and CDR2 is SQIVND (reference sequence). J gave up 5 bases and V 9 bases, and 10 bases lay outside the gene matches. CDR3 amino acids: CASSPGQGVYGYTF. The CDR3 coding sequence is TGTGCCAGCTCCCCGGGACAGGGTGTGTATGGCTACACCTTC.

The CDR3 DNA reads as TGTGCCAGCAGCTCCGTCCTAGCCTACGAGCAGTACTTC. Its protein product is CASSSVLAYEQYF. This rearrangement joins TRBV6-6 to TRBJ2-7; D call uncertain. Trimming stripped 6 bases from V and 2 bases from J, with 11 bases between. Germline-derived CDR1 and CDR2 are MNHNY and SVGAGI (reference sequence). The CDR3 has 13 residues.

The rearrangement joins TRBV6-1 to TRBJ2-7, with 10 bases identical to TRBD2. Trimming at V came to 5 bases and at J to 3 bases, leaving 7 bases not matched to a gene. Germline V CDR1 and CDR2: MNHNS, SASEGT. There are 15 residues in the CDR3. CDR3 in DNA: TGTGCCAGCAGTTCCCTAGCGGGAGAGGTCTACGAGCAGTACTTC. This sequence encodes CASSSLAGEVYEQYF.

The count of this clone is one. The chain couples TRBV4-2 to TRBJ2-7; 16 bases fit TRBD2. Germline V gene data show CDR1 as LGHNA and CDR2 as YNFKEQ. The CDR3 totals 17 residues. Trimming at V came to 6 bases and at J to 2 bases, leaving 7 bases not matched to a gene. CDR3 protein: CASSYGTSGRAAYEQYF. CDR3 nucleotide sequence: TGTGCCAGCAGTTACGGGACTAGCGGGAGGGCCGCCTACGAGCAGTACTTC.

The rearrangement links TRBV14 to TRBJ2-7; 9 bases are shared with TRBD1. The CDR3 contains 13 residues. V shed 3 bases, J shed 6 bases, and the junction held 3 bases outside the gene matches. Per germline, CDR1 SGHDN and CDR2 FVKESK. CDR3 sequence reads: CASSQGQGTEQYF. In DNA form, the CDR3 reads TGTGCCAGCAGCCAGGGACAGGGCACCGAGCAGTACTTC.

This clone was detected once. The CDR3: CASSVGASGISYEQYF. In DNA form, the CDR3 reads TGTGCCAGCAGCGTAGGAGCTAGCGGGATCTCCTACGAGCAGTACTTC. The J gene is TRBJ2-7, the V gene TRBV9, with 9 bases matching TRBD2. V was pared by 0 bases and J by 0 bases, with 4 bases of the junction left unmatched. Looked up from germline, CDR1 is SGDLS and CDR2 is YYNGEE. CDR3 length: 16 residues.

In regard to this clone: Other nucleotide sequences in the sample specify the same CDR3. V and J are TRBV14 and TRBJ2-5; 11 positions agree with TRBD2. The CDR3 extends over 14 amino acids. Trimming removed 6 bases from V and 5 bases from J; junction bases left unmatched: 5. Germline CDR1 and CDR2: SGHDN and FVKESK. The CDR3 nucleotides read TGTGCCAGCAGTCTAGCGGGGGGTCGGGAGACCCAGTACTTC. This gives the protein CASSLAGGRETQYF.

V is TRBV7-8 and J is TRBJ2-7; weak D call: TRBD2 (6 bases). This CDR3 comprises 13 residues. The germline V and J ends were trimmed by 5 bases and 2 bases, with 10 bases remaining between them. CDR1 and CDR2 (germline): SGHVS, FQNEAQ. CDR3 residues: CASSRERAYEQYF. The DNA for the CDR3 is TGTGCCAGCAGCCGCGAGCGGGCCTACGAGCAGTACTTC.

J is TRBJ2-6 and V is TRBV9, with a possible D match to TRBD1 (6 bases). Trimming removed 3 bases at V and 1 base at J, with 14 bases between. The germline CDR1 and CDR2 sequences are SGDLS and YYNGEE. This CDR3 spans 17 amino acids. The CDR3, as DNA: TGTGCCAGCAGCGCACAGGGAGTAGAGTCTGGGGCCAACGTCCTGACTTTC. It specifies CASSAQGVESGANVLTF.

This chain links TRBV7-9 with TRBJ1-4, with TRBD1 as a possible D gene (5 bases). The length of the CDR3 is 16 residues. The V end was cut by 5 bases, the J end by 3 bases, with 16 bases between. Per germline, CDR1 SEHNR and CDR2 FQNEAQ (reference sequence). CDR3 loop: CASSLPGSVANEKLFF. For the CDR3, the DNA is TGTGCCAGCAGCCTACCAGGGTCGGTGGCTAATGAAAAACTGTTTTTT.

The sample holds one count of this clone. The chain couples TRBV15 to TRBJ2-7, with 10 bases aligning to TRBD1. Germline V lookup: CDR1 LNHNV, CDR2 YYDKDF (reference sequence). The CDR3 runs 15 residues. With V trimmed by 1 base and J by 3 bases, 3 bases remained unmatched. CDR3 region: CATSRGGTGVYEQYF. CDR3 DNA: TGTGCCACCAGCAGAGGAGGGACAGGGGTCTACGAGCAGTACTTC.

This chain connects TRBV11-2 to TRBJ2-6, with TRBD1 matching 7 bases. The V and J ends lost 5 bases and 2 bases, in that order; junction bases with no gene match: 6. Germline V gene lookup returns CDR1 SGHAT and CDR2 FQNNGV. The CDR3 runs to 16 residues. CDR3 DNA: TGTGCCAGCAGCCACGTAGACAGGGCTGGGGCCAACGTCCTGACTTTC. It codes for CASSHVDRAGANVLTF. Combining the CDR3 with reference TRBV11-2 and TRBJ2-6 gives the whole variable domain EAGVAQSPRYKIIEKRQSVAFWCNPISGHATLYWYQQILGQGPKLLIQFQNNGVVDDSQLPKDRFSAERLKGVDSTLKIQPAKLEDSAVYLCASSHVDRAGANVLTFGAGSRLTVL.

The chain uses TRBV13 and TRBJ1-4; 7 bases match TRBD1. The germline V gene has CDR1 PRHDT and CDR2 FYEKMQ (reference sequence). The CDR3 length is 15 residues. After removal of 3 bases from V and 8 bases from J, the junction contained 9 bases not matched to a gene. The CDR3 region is CASSLQQGRREKLFF. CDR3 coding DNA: TGTGCCAGCAGCTTGCAACAGGGGAGGAGGGAAAAACTGTTTTTT. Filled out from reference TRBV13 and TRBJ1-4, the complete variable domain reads AAGVIQSPRHLIKEKRETATLKCYPIPRHDTVYWYQQGPGQDPQFLISFYEKMQSDKGSIPDRFSAQQFSDYHSELNMSSLELGDSALYFCASSLQQGRREKLFFGSGTQLSVL.

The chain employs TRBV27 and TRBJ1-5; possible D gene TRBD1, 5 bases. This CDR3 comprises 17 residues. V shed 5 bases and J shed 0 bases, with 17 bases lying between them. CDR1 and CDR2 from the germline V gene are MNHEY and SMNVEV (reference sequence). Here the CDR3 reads CASSPRVGGSSNQPQHF. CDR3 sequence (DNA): TGTGCCAGCAGTCCTAGGGTGGGGGGTTCTAGCAATCAGCCCCAGCATTTT.

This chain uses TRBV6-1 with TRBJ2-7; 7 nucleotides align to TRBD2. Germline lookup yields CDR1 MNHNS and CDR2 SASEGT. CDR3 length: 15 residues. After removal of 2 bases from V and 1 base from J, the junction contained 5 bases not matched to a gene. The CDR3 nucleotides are TGTGCCAGCAGTGAACGGGGGGTACCTTCCTACGAGCAGTACTTC. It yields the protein CASSERGVPSYEQYF.

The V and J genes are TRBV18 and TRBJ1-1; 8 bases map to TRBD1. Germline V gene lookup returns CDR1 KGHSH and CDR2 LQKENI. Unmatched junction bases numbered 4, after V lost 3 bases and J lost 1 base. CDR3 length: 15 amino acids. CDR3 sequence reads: CASSPTGGANTEAFF. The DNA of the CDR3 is TGTGCCAGCTCACCTACAGGGGGGGCGAACACTGAAGCTTTCTTT. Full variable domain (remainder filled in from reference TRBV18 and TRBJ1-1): NAGVMQNPRHLVRRRGQEARLRCSPMKGHSHVYWYRQLPEEGLKFMVYLQKENIIDESGMPKERFSAEFPKEGPSILRIQQVVRGDSAAYFCASSPTGGANTEAFFGQGTRLTVV.

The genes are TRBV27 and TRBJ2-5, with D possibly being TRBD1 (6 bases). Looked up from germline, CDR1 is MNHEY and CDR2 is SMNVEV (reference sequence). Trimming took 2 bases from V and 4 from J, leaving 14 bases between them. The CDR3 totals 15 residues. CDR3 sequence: CASSLVGALGETQYF. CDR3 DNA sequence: TGTGCCAGCAGTTTAGTGGGGGCTCTTGGAGAGACCCAGTACTTC.

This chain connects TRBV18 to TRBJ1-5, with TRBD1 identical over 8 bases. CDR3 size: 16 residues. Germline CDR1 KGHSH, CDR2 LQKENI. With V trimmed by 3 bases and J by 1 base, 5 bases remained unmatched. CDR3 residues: CASSPSGGGSNQPQHF. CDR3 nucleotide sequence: TGTGCCAGCTCACCGTCAGGGGGCGGGAGCAATCAGCCCCAGCATTTT. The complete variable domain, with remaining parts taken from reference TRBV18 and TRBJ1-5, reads NAGVMQNPRHLVRRRGQEARLRCSPMKGHSHVYWYRQLPEEGLKFMVYLQKENIIDESGMPKERFSAEFPKEGPSILRIQQVVRGDSAAYFCASSPSGGGSNQPQHFGDGTRLSIL.